The text below deals with one T cell receptor (beta chain). Antigen unknown. The data stem from a study of T cell responses to AZD1222 COVID-19 vaccine. Study-level points and caveats: There were mostly white British donors and more females than males, and clonal diversity was possibly underestimated. It was only after the peak T cell response that any repertoires were sampled. Nearly half of unique spike-specific TCRs reportedly avoided B.1.351 and B.1.1.7 mutated regions. Seropositive status at baseline applied to only five to seven AZD1222 recipients.

Sequenced by immunoSEQ multiplex PCR; TCRdb stores in-frame clones only, minus some. The sample yields fewer than 150,000 clones, about 92% seen once. CDR3 size: 16 residues. Per the germline V gene, CDR1 is LGHDT and CDR2 is YNNKEL (reference sequence). V lost 0 bases and J lost 7, with 13 bases in between. Sequences were derived from peripheral blood, sampled 28 days after the second AZD1222 dose. The source is an adult who received the AZD1222 COVID-19 vaccine. The genes are TRBV3-1 (or the pseudogene TRBV3-2) and TRBJ1-6; D might be TRBD1 (5 bases). In nucleotides, the CDR3 is TGTGCCAGCAGCCAAGATCGCAGGGTAGGCAATTCACCCCTCCACTTT. Encoded protein: CASSQDRRVGNSPLHF.